This TCR beta chain was found in a study of blood T cell repertoires in COVID-19. Study at large: The United States, Italy and Spain were the sources of the acute and convalescent COVID-19 samples. Nucleic acid was either cDNA or gDNA, and it came from T cells, B-cell-depleted T cells, or PBMCs.

With 0 bases clipped from V and 2 bases from J, the junction kept 3 bases outside the gene matches. The CDR3 extends over 15 amino acids. In germline, CDR1 is KGHSH, CDR2 LQKENI. In the study's own analysis: Amplifying reference gene primers gave estimates of nucleated cell counts. Libraries were prepared by immunoSEQ multiplex PCR; TCRdb keeps only in-frame clonotypes and omits some of them. D and trimming were read from the DNA, whereas the V and J calls and clone size are those reported in that table. The data hold over 250,000 clones, with less than 90% observed a single time. Sequenced sample: peripheral blood. This clonotype was obtained from a human donor in a cohort sampled during active COVID-19. The chain combines TRBV18 with TRBJ2-5; 7 nucleotides line up with TRBD2. The CDR3 DNA reads TGTGCCAGCTCACCACCTGGGGGAGGGCAAGAGACCCAGTACTTC. Protein: CASSPPGGGQETQYF.